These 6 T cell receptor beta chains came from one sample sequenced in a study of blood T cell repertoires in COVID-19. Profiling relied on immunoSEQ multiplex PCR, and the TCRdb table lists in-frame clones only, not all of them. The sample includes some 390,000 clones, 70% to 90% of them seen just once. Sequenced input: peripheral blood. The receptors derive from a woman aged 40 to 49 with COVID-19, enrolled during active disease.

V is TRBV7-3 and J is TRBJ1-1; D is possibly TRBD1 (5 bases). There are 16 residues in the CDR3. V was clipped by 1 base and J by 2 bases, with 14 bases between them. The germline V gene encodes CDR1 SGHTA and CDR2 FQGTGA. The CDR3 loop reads CASSLSGGRSNTEAFF. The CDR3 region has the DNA TGTGCCAGCAGCTTAAGCGGGGGTCGGAGCAACACTGAAGCTTTCTTT.

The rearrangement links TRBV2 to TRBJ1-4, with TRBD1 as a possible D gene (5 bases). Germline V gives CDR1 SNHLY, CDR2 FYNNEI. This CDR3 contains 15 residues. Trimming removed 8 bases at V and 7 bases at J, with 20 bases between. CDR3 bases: TGTGCCAGCGGCCCAATGGGGGGTATAGGTGAAAAACTGTTTTTT. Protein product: CASGPMGGIGEKLFF. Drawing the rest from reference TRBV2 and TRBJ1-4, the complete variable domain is EPEVTQTPSHQVTQMGQEVILRCVPISNHLYFYWYRQILGQKVEFLVSFYNNEISEKSEIFDDQFSVERPDGSNFTLKIRSTKLEDSAMYFCASGPMGGIGEKLFFGSGTQLSVL.

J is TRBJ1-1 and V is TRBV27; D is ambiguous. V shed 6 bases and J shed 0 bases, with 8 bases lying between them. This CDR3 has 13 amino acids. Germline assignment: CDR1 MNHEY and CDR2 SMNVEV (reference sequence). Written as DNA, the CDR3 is TGTGCCAGCAGCTCCACAGTGAACACTGAAGCTTTCTTT. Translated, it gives CASSSTVNTEAFF.

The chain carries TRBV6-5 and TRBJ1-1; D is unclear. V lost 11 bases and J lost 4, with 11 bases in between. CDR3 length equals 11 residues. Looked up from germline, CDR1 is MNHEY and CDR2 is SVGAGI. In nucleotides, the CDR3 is TGTGCCGTCCGACACCTCACTGAAGCTTTCTTT. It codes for CAVRHLTEAFF.

CDR3 in DNA: TGTGCCTGGAGTGAGGGGTGGGCTGAAGCTTTCTTT. Translation: CAWSEGWAEAFF. V usage is TRBV30 and J usage is TRBJ1-1; D may be TRBD1 (5 bases). V was pared by 1 base and J by 6 bases, with 9 bases between. Germline V CDR1 and CDR2: GTSNPN, SVGIG (reference sequence). This CDR3 spans 12 amino acids.

CDR3 sequence: CASSRTGTGAADTEAFF. The CDR3 DNA reads as TGTGCCAGCTCCCGTACCGGGACAGGGGCAGCCGACACTGAAGCTTTCTTT. The chain links TRBV18 to TRBJ1-1, with 10 bases fitting TRBD1. In germline, CDR1 is KGHSH, CDR2 LQKENI. This CDR3 spans 17 amino acids. Losses at the gene ends were 6 bases for V and 3 bases for J; bases not matched to a gene: 13.